Sequencing of this T cell receptor (beta chain) was carried out in a study of CD8 T cells in ankylosing spondylitis. Regarding the study as a whole: There was a TCR beta motif, made of several highly homologous variants, that appeared characteristic of ankylosing spondylitis blood. Reported data indicate significant enrichment of disease-linked clones within matched ankylosing spondylitis synovial fluid.

This clonotype showed up many times. Its antigen remains unknown. CDR3 size: 14 residues. Germline V gene lookup returns CDR1 PRHDT and CDR2 FYEKMQ (reference sequence). Losses at the gene ends were 5 bases for V and 10 bases for J; bases not matched to a gene: 4. In TCRdb, the 5' RACE reads were re-called with MiXCR into one record per CDR3 protein. The sample lists about 330,000 distinct CDR3 sequences, 7% to 9% occurring once. The sample consisted of blood, either unsorted or a sorted T cell fraction (not recorded which). This clonotype originated in a male donor with ankylosing spondylitis. The chain recombines TRBV13 with TRBJ2-1; TRBD2 agrees at 14 bases. The CDR3 DNA reads TGTGCCAGCAGCCGGGGACTAGCGGGAGTCGAGCAGTTCTTC. Translation gives CASSRGLAGVEQFF. The complete variable domain, with remaining parts taken from reference TRBV13 and TRBJ2-1, reads AAGVIQSPRHLIKEKRETATLKCYPIPRHDTVYWYQQGPGQDPQFLISFYEKMQSDKGSIPDRFSAQQFSDYHSELNMSSLELGDSALYFCASSRGLAGVEQFFGPGTRLTVL.